Below, one TCR beta chain is given with its context. Its antigen is as yet unknown. Trimming took 5 bases from V and 0 from J; bases not matched to a gene: 13. Germline-derived CDR1 and CDR2 are LNHDA and SQIVND (reference sequence). This CDR3 has 18 amino acids. Libraries were prepared by immunoSEQ multiplex PCR; TCRdb keeps only in-frame clonotypes and omits some of them. Of 90,000 to 100,000 clones in the sample, about 90% were seen once. The data stem from a study of a mutant IDH1 vaccine in newly diagnosed glioma. Overall study: Earlier treatment was radiotherapy, temozolomide, or both, with most getting both.

Study-wide findings and caveats: Pseudoprogression apparently lacked any relation to changes in top peripheral T cell clonotypes.

Documented time point: baseline, week 1 (first vaccination visit). Specified treatment: pre-vaccination baseline after standard-of-care therapy. New IDH1-mutant, ATRX-lost WHO grade 3 or 4 astrocytomas occurred in donors. The chain has TRBV19 and TRBJ1-2; the match to TRBD1 covers 9 bases. Sequencing was performed on PBMCs, taken from a glioma patient treated with radiotherapy, temozolomide or both. This receptor was taken from a woman aged 45-59 years with glioma. In DNA, the CDR3 is TGTGCCAGTAGTTTAACCGGGACAGGGAGAGATTCTAACTATGGCTACACCTTC. Translation: CASSLTGTGRDSNYGYTF.